Reported below is one T cell receptor beta chain. Its antigen is undetermined. cDNA molecules carried unique molecular identifiers, and template switching added a universal primer site. TCRdb processed the 5' RACE reads anew with MiXCR; each CDR3 protein has one entry. The sample has 1.5 million to 2 million distinct CDR3 sequences, less than 35% seen once; the top ten hold approximately 0.29%. This CDR3 comprises 17 residues. The V gene's germline CDR1 is SGHVS and CDR2 FQNEAQ. V dropped 5 bases and J dropped 1; count of bases not matched to a gene: 11. The data were obtained in a study of identical twins. Study observations and caveats: Without tracking the same donors, conclusions rested on cross-sectional statistical analysis. Out-of-frame alpha sequences shared by twins were enriched for low generation probability.

The chain carries TRBV7-8 and TRBJ1-5, with 7 nucleotides matching TRBD1. Sequenced sample: cord blood. The source of this sequence is a newborn girl in good health. CDR3 nucleotide sequence: TGTGCCAGCAGCGCCAGGTCAGGGGGGCCCAGCAATCAGCCCCAGCATTTT. Translating it yields CASSARSGGPSNQPQHF.